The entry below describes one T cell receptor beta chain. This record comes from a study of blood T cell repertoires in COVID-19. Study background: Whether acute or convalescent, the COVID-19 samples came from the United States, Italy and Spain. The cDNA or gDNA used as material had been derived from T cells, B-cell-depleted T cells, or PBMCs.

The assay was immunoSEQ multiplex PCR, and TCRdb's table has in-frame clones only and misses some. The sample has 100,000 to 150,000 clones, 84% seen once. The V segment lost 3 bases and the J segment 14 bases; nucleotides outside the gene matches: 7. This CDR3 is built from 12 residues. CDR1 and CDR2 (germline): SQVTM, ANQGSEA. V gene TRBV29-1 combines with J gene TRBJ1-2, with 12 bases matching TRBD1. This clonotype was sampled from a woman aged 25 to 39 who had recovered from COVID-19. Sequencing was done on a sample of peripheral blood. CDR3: CSVDWDRGPFTF. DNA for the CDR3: TGCAGCGTTGATTGGGACAGGGGGCCATTTACCTTC.